The clone carrying this T cell receptor (beta chain) was counted a few times. These data belong to a study of T-cell reconstitution after alpha-beta-depleted transplantation in children. Preparing the TCRbeta library involved the use of unique molecular identifiers. TCRdb processed the PCR reads anew with MiXCR; each CDR3 protein has one entry. This sample has 400,000 to 500,000 distinct CDR3 sequences, with around 9.9% found just once. This CDR3 contains 15 residues. Germline trimming cut 4 bases from V and 4 bases from J; bases unmatched to any gene: 6. Germline CDR1 SGHRS, CDR2 YFSETQ. This clonotype was obtained from a human donor who donated a stem cell graft to a child with acute myeloid leukemia. The chain links TRBV5-1 to TRBJ2-2, with TRBD1 identical over 8 bases. The sample in question was PBMCs from the stem cell graft donor, obtained from the stem cell graft. Written as DNA, the CDR3 is TGCGCCAGCAGCCCAGGGGGCTCGGGCACCGGGGAGCTGTTTTTT. It yields the protein CASSPGGSGTGELFF.